The rows below give T cell receptor beta chains drawn from one sample of a study of quantifying T cell responses using KT2 cells. MiXCR was run by TCRdb on the UMI-ligation and nested PCR reads, yielding one entry per CDR3 protein. The profile covers around 56,000 distinct CDR3 sequences, with 12% appearing a single time and about 9% taken by the ten largest. Sequenced: PBMCs spiked with cells of the T cell clone KT2. These receptor sequences come from a human donor. Both conserved end residues are trimmed from each CDR3. The order of the fields is V gene, J gene, CDR3 protein.

TRBV15	TRBJ1-3	ATSTGDWTGNTIY
TRBV5-1	TRBJ2-1	ASSLSPDIYNEQF
TRBV12-3/TRBV12-4	TRBJ1-6	ASRGQGVINSPLH
TRBV28	TRBJ1-1	ASSLWREATEAF
TRBV11-2	TRBJ2-3	ASSPTEVDTQY
TRBV3-1	TRBJ1-4	ASSPGQELF
TRBV12-3/TRBV12-4	TRBJ1-1	ASSAGGGMNTEAF
TRBV5-1	TRBJ2-1	ASSWKSGGSSEQF
TRBV27	TRBJ2-7	ASSPYRTTSSYEQY
TRBV20-1	TRBJ2-7	SAIGGSISYEQY
TRBV7-9	TRBJ1-6	ASSESSYNSPLH